Shown below are 4 T cell receptor beta chains from a single sample sequenced in a study of blood T cell repertoires in COVID-19. This table comes from immunoSEQ multiplex PCR, and its TCRdb copy is limited to in-frame clones, with some not included. The sample lists over 250,000 clones; roughly 87% were seen once. Sequences were obtained from PBMCs or T cells enriched from blood (not recorded which). Every receptor here comes from a woman aged 18 to 35 who had recovered from COVID-19.

This clone has ten or more counts. This chain joins TRBV5-1 and TRBJ2-7, with 12 positions matching TRBD1. The germline V gene has CDR1 SGHRS and CDR2 YFSETQ. This CDR3 has 15 residues. V gave up 5 bases and J gave up 3 bases; unmatched junction bases: 6. The CDR3 loop is CASRSGQGALYEQYF. The CDR3 DNA reads TGCGCCAGCAGATCGGGACAGGGGGCCCTCTACGAGCAGTACTTC.

CDR3 DNA: TGTGCCAGCAGCATCTCAGGGACTGTTAATGAAAAACTGTTTTTT. It yields the protein CASSISGTVNEKLFF. This sequence joins TRBV28 and TRBJ1-4; possibly TRBD1 for D (5 bases). The V and J ends lost 6 bases and 4 bases respectively, with 15 bases between them. The CDR3 spans 15 residues. In germline, CDR1 is MDHEN, CDR2 SYDVKM.

The V gene is TRBV7-9, the J gene TRBJ2-2; 14 bases are a match to TRBD2. From germline, CDR1 is SEHNR and CDR2 FQNEAQ (reference sequence). Unmatched junction bases numbered 9, after V lost 5 bases and J lost 4 bases. The CDR3 loop spans 18 amino acids. DNA of the CDR3: TGTGCCAGCAGCCCCCGACTAGCGGGGGGGCCGTTCACCGGGGAGCTGTTTTTT. This sequence encodes CASSPRLAGGPFTGELFF. The whole variable domain, remainder taken from reference TRBV7-9 and TRBJ2-2, is DTGVSQNPRHKITKRGQNVTFRCDPISEHNRLYWYRQTLGQGPEFLTYFQNEAQLEKSRLLSDRFSAERPKGSFSTLEIQRTEQGDSAMYLCASSPRLAGGPFTGELFFGEGSRLTVL.

In its sample, this clone was seen a few times. The V and J genes are TRBV5-1 and TRBJ2-5; 8 positions agree with TRBD2. Germline trimming cut 5 bases from V and 5 bases from J; bases unmatched to any gene: 11. This CDR3 region has 15 residues. Germline-derived CDR1 and CDR2 are SGHRS and YFSETQ. DNA for the CDR3: TGCGCCAGCAGAACCAGCGGGGGCAACGCGGAGACCCAGTACTTC. Translation gives CASRTSGGNAETQYF.